These T cell receptor beta chains were read from a single sample in a study of shared clonotypes between healthy human individuals. Libraries were prepared by immunoSEQ multiplex PCR; TCRdb keeps only in-frame clonotypes and omits some of them. The table has over 400,000 clones, around 80% seen once. Input material: PBMCs. These receptors came from a woman between 35 and 50 years old in good health. Some clones in this sample may be carry-over from other donors' samples. CDR3s include the opening cysteine and the closing phenylalanine or tryptophan. Fields, in order: clone size, D gene, J gene, CDR3 length, V gene, CDR3 DNA, CDR3 protein. The D gene is left open where the match is weak. Clone sizes are given selectively: once, few, many, or a class where the clone is expanded.

. . TRBJ1-4 13 TRBV2 TGTGCCAGCAGTGGGGGAGGGGGAGAAAAACTGTTTTTT CASSGGGGEKLFF
. . TRBJ1-6 14 TRBV30 TGTGCCTGCCCCCCTAGCAACTATAATTCACCCCTCCACTTT CACPPSNYNSPLHF
. TRBD1 TRBJ1-2 14 TRBV6-5 TGTGCCAGCAGTGCGGACAGGTCCTACTATGGCTACACCTTC CASSADRSYYGYTF
. TRBD1 TRBJ2-2 16 TRBV4-2 TGTGCCAGCAGCCCCTCGGACAGGGGGGACACCGGGGAGCTGTTTTTT CASSPSDRGDTGELFF
. . TRBJ2-3 13 TRBV28 TGTGCCAGCAAGGAGAGAAGCACAGATACGCAGTATTTT CASKERSTDTQYF
. TRBD1 TRBJ2-2 15 TRBV5-4 TGTGCCAGCAGCTTAGACAGGGGGCGCACCGGGGAGCTGTTTTTT CASSLDRGRTGELFF
few . TRBJ2-7 14 TRBV7-8 TGTGCCAGCAGCTTAAGCGGAAGCTCCTACGAGCAGTACTTC CASSLSGSSYEQYF
. . TRBJ2-3 13 TRBV29-1 TGCAGCGTTGAAGCGGGAGAGGGAGATACGCAGTATTTT CSVEAGEGDTQYF
. . TRBJ2-2 17 TRBV5-4 TGTGCCAGCAGCTTGGGTGCGAAGGGCGCGGACACCGGGGAGCTGTTTTTT CASSLGAKGADTGELFF
. TRBD2 TRBJ2-3 13 TRBV15 TGTGCCACCAGCGGGACTAGGGAAGATACGCAGTATTTT CATSGTREDTQYF
once TRBD1 TRBJ1-1 13 TRBV5-4 TGTGCCAGCAGCCAACAGGGGTGGACTGAAGCTTTCTTT CASSQQGWTEAFF
. . TRBJ2-2 20 TRBV4-2 TGTGCCAGCAGCCGACGACAGGGAGGGACTAGAGGGGCAGCGACCGGGGAGCTGTTTTTT CASSRRQGGTRGAATGELFF
. . TRBJ1-4 14 TRBV18 TGTGCCAGCTCACCACCAGGACTCCCCGAAAAACTGTTTTTT CASSPPGLPEKLFF
once . TRBJ2-5 13 TRBV23-1 TGCGCCAGCAGTCACTCTCCCGCAACGACCCAGTACTTC CASSHSPATTQYF
once . TRBJ2-1 15 TRBV5-1 TGCGCCAGCAGCTTCCTAGAACCTACCCTCAATGAGCAGTTCTTC CASSFLEPTLNEQFF
. TRBD2 TRBJ2-5 15 TRBV27 TGTGCCAGCAGACAGACTAGCGGAAGACAAGAGACCCAGTACTTC CASRQTSGRQETQYF
. TRBD2 TRBJ2-5 16 TRBV7-9 TGTGCCAGCAGCGCGACTAGCGGGAGGTTAGGAGAGACCCAGTACTTC CASSATSGRLGETQYF